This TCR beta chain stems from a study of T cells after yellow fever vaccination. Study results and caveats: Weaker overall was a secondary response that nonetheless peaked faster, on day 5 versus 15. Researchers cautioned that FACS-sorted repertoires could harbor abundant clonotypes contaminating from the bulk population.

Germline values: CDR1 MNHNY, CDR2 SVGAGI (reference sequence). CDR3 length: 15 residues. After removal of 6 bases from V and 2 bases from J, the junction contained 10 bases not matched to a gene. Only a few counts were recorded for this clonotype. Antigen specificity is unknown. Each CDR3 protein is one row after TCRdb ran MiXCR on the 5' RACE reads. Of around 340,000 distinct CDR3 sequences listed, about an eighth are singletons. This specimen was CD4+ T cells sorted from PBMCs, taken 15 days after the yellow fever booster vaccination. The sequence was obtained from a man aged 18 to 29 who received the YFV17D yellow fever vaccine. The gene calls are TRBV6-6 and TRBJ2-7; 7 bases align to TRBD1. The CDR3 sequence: CASRQDRMITYEQYF. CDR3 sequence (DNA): TGTGCCAGCAGGCAGGACAGGATGATTACCTACGAGCAGTACTTC.